This entry concerns a single T cell receptor (beta chain). Its antigen is not known. This record belongs to a study of OX40 agonist ivuxolimab in advanced cancers. Broader study findings: Some nonresponders likewise displayed low normalized T-cell clonal expansion.

Germline V lookup: CDR1 GTSNPN, CDR2 SVGIG (reference sequence). Trimming stripped 2 bases from V and 1 base from J, with 11 bases between. CDR3 length equals 15 residues. Some clones are missing from TCRdb's copy, which holds only in-frame ones; the method was immunoSEQ multiplex PCR. This sample has some 86,000 clones, with approximately 88% found just once. This rearrangement joins TRBV30 to TRBJ2-2; weak D call: TRBD1 (5 bases). This receptor was taken from an adult with an advanced solid tumor such as melanoma, head and neck, liver or kidney cancer. The sequenced sample was CD4+ or CD8+ T cells sorted from blood, obtained in a trial of the OX40 agonist ivuxolimab. CDR3 region: CAWSRGTGNTGELFF. CDR3 DNA: TGTGCCTGGAGTCGAGGAACAGGGAACACCGGGGAGCTGTTTTTT.